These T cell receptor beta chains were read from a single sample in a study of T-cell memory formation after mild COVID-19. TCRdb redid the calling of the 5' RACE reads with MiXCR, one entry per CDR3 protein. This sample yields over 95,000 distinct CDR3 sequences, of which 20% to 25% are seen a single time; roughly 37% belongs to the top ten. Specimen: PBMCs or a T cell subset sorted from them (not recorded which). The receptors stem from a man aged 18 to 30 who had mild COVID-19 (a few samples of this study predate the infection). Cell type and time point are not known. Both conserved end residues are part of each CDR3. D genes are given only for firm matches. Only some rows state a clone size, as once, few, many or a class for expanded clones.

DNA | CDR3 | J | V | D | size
TGTGCCAGCATCGACAGACTCAATCAGCCCCAGCATTTT | CASIDRLNQPQHF | TRBJ1-5 | TRBV6-2/TRBV6-3 | - | -
TGCAGCGTTGTGGAGGCAACCTACGAGCAGTACTTC | CSVVEATYEQYF | TRBJ2-7 | TRBV29-1 | - | -
TGTGCCATCAGCCCGGACCTCGCGAGCTCCTACGAGCAGTACTTC | CAISPDLASSYEQYF | TRBJ2-7 | TRBV10-3 | - | -
TGCAGTGCTAGACGAGGGGAGGGGAGCACTGAAGCTTTCTTT | CSARRGEGSTEAFF | TRBJ1-1 | TRBV20-1 | - | few
TGCGCCAGCAGCCAAGATCGTGGTGGAGGACATCAGCCCCAGCATTTT | CASSQDRGGGHQPQHF | TRBJ1-5 | TRBV4-3 | - | few
TGTGCCAGCAGTTATTCGGTGGTCGGGGAGCTGTTTTTT | CASSYSVVGELFF | TRBJ2-2 | TRBV6-5 | - | -
TGTGCCAGCAGCGGGTGGGCGGCAGAGACCCAGTACTTC | CASSGWAAETQYF | TRBJ2-5 | TRBV7-2 | - | few
TGCGCCAGCAGCTTGGTCCCCGAGGTTGGGAGACCCCCCTACTTC | CASSLVPEVGRPPYF | TRBJ2-5 | TRBV5-1 | - | -
TGTGCCAGCAGCTCCTCTCCCCTAGCGGGGGGGGTAAATGAGCAGTTCTTC | CASSSSPLAGGVNEQFF | TRBJ2-1 | TRBV7-9 | TRBD2 | few
TGTGCCAGCAGCAGCTACAGGGATTCACCCCTCCACTTT | CASSSYRDSPLHF | TRBJ1-6 | TRBV7-9 | - | -
TGTGCCAGCAGCCAAGGTCCTGGGGACTCTAAAACGCACCCTTGTGAAGCTTTCTTT | CASSQGPGDSKTHPCEAFF | TRBJ1-1 | TRBV14 | - | -
TGTGCCAGCAGCTTGGCCGGGGGGCCTATCCATGAGCAGTTCTTC | CASSLAGGPIHEQFF | TRBJ2-1 | TRBV5-4 | - | few
TGTGCCAGCAGCGCCGACAGGGCGACTAATGAAAAACTGTTTTTT | CASSADRATNEKLFF | TRBJ1-4 | TRBV7-9 | TRBD1 | -
TGTGCCAGCAGTTTCATGTTTCCGCAGCAGCAACGAAATCAGCCCCAGCATTTT | CASSFMFPQQQRNQPQHF | TRBJ1-5 | TRBV6-5 | - | few
TGCGCCAGCAGCTTGCCTGGACAGGGCGATTACAATGAGCAGTTCTTC | CASSLPGQGDYNEQFF | TRBJ2-1 | TRBV5-1 | TRBD1 | many
TGTGCCAGCAGTTTCGGACAGGACTACGAGCAGTACTTC | CASSFGQDYEQYF | TRBJ2-7 | TRBV12-3/TRBV12-4 | TRBD1 | few